This TCR beta chain was documented in a study of cytomegalovirus exposure and HLA in healthy donors. The donors (healthy individuals) were bone marrow donors. Germline-derived CDR1 and CDR2 are LNHDA and SQIVND (reference sequence). The CDR3 length is 12 residues. Trimming took 3 bases from V and 8 from J; bases not matched to a gene: 3. Study conclusions and caveats: Prior analysis indicated that the majority of TCR beta V segments exhibited productivity approximately 87% or approximately 30% of the time. Three of the chains that were CMV-associated were confirmed in vitro to be specific for CMV antigens. Researchers had no immune exposure information except CMV serostatus available.

The study ran its PCR with 60 Vbeta and 13 Jbeta primers. Assay used: immunoSEQ multiplex PCR; TCRdb lists only in-frame clones, some missing. The sample holds 180,000 or so clones; roughly 73% are singletons and the top ten take over 3%. As to this clone: Its cognate antigen is unknown.

The chain joins TRBV19 to TRBJ1-2, with TRBD1 matching 7 bases. The sequencing sample was made of PBMCs. The sequence was collected from a female donor in good health and CMV-seronegative. CDR3 sequence: CASSMGQKGYTF. In nucleotides, the CDR3 is TGTGCCAGTAGTATGGGACAGAAGGGCTACACCTTC.